The next 12 T cell receptor beta chains were all read from a single sample in a study of blood T cell repertoires in COVID-19. Method: immunoSEQ multiplex PCR; TCRdb's copy keeps in-frame clones and lacks some. Among about 29,000 clones listed, 80% to 90% were seen once. The specimen was peripheral blood. The receptors derive from a human donor in a cohort sampled during active COVID-19.

In its sample, this clone was seen a few times. The J gene is TRBJ1-2, the V gene TRBV27; TRBD1 matches 7 bases. Per the germline V gene, CDR1 is MNHEY and CDR2 is SMNVEV (reference sequence). The CDR3 runs to 13 residues. J gave up 5 bases and V 5 bases, and 5 bases lay outside the gene matches. CDR3 DNA: TGTGCCAGCAGTCCGACGACAGGGTATGGCTACACCTTC. Residues: CASSPTTGYGYTF.

The rearrangement joins TRBV28 to TRBJ2-7; D not certain. The germline gives CDR1 MDHEN, CDR2 SYDVKM. The V and J ends lost 5 bases and 3 bases respectively, with 5 bases between them. The CDR3 consists of 11 residues. CDR3 sequence: CASSLDYEQYF. CDR3 DNA: TGTGCCAGCAGTCTAGACTACGAGCAGTACTTC.

The chain carries TRBV12-3 or TRBV12-4 and TRBJ1-1; D perhaps matches TRBD1 (5 bases). The CDR3 is 13 residues long. V was trimmed by 5 bases and J by 0 bases, leaving 7 bases between them. The CDR3 sequence: CASSRQLNTEAFF. The CDR3 nucleotides are TGTGCCAGCAGTCGACAGCTGAACACTGAAGCTTTCTTT.

This clone was recorded only once. CDR3 coding DNA: TGTGCCAGCAGCTTCAGCTTGGGCGGGGAGACCCAGTACTTC. It codes for CASSFSLGGETQYF. The gene calls are TRBV7-9 and TRBJ2-5; D perhaps matches TRBD2 (5 bases). In germline, CDR1 is SEHNR, CDR2 FQNEAQ (reference sequence). The V end lost 3 bases, the J end lost 5 bases, and 13 bases lay between the germline ends. There are 14 residues in the CDR3.

This clone was counted between two and nine times. This chain joins TRBV29-1 and TRBJ1-5; no reliable D call. With 4 bases removed from V and 4 bases from J, the gap between germline ends came to 11 bases. Germline CDR1 and CDR2: SQVTM and ANQGSEA. The CDR3 is made up of 13 amino acids. CDR3 residues: CSVVGGLNQPQHF. For the CDR3, the DNA is TGCAGCGTTGTAGGAGGTTTAAATCAGCCCCAGCATTTT.

The genes are TRBV29-1 and TRBJ1-4; 10 nucleotides match TRBD1. CDR3 size: 14 residues. J was trimmed by 5 bases and V by 8 bases; bases with no gene match: 8. Germline CDR1 and CDR2: SQVTM and ANQGSEA. The CDR3 protein is CSSLGTGVNEKLFF. DNA of the CDR3: TGCAGCTCCCTCGGGACAGGGGTAAATGAAAAACTGTTTTTT.

As for this clone: Additional DNA sequences in this sample encode the identical CDR3. The chain carries TRBV6-5 and TRBJ2-2, with D unresolved. The germline CDR1 and CDR2 sequences are MNHEY and SVGAGI. CDR3 length equals 12 residues. Trimming cost V 5 bases and J 2 bases, with 3 bases left between them. CDR3 bases: TGTGCCAGCAGTCTCAACACCGGGGAGCTGTTTTTT. Its translation: CASSLNTGELFF.

The chain uses TRBV7-2 and TRBJ2-3, with 7 positions matching TRBD2. Trimming at V came to 3 bases and at J to 2 bases, leaving 14 bases not matched to a gene. CDR3 length: 18 amino acids. The germline V gene has CDR1 SGHTA and CDR2 FQGNSA. The CDR3 reads CASSFLLASRSFTDTQYF. CDR3 sequence (DNA): TGTGCCAGCAGCTTTCTACTAGCGAGTAGGTCCTTCACAGATACGCAGTATTTT.

The rearrangement uses TRBV6-5 and TRBJ2-1; 8 bases match TRBD2. This CDR3 has 15 residues. Germline assignment: CDR1 MNHEY and CDR2 SVGAGI. Trimming cost V 7 bases and J 3 bases; bases outside gene matches: 8. The CDR3 spells CASTSRGGYYNEQFF. The DNA for the CDR3 is TGTGCCAGCACCTCCCGGGGGGGCTACTACAATGAGCAGTTCTTC.

The chain is built from TRBV10-3 and TRBJ2-1, with 8 nucleotides matching TRBD2. The CDR3 is 13 residues long. V dropped 10 bases and J dropped 8; count of bases not matched to a gene: 10. CDR1 is ENHRY and CDR2 is SYGVKD in the germline V gene. CDR3 amino acids: CATEGGGPDEQFF. CDR3 bases: TGTGCCACCGAGGGCGGGGGGCCCGATGAGCAGTTCTTC.

The genes are TRBV5-4 and TRBJ2-7, with 7 bases fitting TRBD1. Germline V gene sequence: CDR1 SGHNT, CDR2 YYREEE (reference sequence). Losses at the gene ends were 0 bases for V and 6 bases for J; bases not matched to a gene: 3. CDR3 size: 13 residues. The CDR3 region is CASSLDRGSEQYF. CDR3 coding DNA: TGTGCCAGCAGCTTGGACAGGGGATCCGAGCAGTACTTC.

This chain links TRBV9 with TRBJ2-5; 10 bases match TRBD2. The CDR3 runs to 16 residues. The junction had 8 bases not matched to a gene; V was cut back by 4 bases and J by 2 bases. CDR1 and CDR2 (germline): SGDLS, YYNGEE. The CDR3 coding sequence is TGTGCCAGCAGCCGGGGGGCTAGCGGGGGACAAGAGACCCAGTACTTC. Its translation: CASSRGASGGQETQYF.